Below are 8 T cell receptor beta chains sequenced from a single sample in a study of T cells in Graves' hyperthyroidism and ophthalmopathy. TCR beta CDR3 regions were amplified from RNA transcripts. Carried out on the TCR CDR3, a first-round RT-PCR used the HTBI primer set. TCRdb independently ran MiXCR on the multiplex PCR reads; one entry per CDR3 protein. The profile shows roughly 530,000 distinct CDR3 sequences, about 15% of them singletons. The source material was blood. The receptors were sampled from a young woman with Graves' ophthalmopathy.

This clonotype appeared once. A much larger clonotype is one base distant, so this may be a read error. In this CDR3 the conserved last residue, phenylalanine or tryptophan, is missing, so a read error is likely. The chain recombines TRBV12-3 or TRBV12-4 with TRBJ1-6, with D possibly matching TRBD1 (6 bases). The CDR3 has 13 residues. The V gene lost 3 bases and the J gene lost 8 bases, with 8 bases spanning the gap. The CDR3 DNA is TGTGCCAGCAGTTTGAAGGGGGATTCACCCCTCCACCTT. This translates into CASSLKGDSPLHL.

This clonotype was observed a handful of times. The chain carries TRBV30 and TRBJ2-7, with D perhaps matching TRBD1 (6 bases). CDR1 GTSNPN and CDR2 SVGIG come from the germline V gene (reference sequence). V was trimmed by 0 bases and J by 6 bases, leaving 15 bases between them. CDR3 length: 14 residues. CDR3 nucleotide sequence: TGTGCCTGGAGTGTAATCACAGGGCCTCGCGAGCAGTACTTC. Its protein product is CAWSVITGPREQYF.

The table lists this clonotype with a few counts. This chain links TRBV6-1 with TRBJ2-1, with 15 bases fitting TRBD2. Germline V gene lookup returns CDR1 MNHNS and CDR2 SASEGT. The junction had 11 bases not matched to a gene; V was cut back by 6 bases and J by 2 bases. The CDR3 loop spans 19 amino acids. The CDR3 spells CASRESGLAGGPAYNEQFF. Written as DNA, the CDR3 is TGTGCCAGCAGGGAAAGCGGACTAGCGGGGGGGCCGGCCTACAATGAGCAGTTCTTC.

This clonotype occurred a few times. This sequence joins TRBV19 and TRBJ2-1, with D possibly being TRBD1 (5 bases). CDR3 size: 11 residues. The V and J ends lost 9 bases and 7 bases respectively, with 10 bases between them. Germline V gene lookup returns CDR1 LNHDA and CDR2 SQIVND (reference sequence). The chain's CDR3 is CARLKGNEQFF. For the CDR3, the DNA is TGTGCCAGATTAAAGGGGAATGAGCAGTTCTTC.

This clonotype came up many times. For the CDR3, the DNA is TGCGCCAGCAGTGAGCGGGGGGGCGTGGTAAATGAGCAGTTCTTC. Amino acid sequence: CASSERGGVVNEQFF. The chain joins TRBV10-2 to TRBJ2-1; the match to TRBD2 covers 8 bases. Germline assignment: CDR1 WSHSY and CDR2 SAAADI. The CDR3 has 15 residues. V shed 2 bases and J 7 bases; nucleotides not matched to a gene: 7.

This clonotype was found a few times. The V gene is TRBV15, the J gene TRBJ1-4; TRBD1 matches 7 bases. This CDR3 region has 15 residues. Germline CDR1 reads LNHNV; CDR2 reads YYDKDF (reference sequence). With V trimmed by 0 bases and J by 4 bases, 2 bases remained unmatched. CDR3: CATSRDTGVNEKLFF. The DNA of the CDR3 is TGTGCCACCAGCAGAGATACAGGGGTTAATGAAAAACTGTTTTTT.

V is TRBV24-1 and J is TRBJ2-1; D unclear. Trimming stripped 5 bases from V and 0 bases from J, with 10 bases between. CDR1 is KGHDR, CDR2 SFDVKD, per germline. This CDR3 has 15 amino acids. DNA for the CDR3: TGTGCCACCAGTGGCCTCCGTAGCTCCTACAATGAGCAGTTCTTC. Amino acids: CATSGLRSSYNEQFF.

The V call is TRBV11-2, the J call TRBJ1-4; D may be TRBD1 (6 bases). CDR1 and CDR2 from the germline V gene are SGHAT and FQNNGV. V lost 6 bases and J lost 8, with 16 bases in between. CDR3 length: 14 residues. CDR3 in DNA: TGTGCCAGCAGGTTACTAGGGGGTCGCGAAAAACTGTTTTTT. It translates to CASRLLGGREKLFF.